The 2 T cell receptor beta chains reported below all come from one sample, sequenced in a study of low-dose radiotherapy and immunotherapy resistance in tumors. Both TCRalpha and TCRbeta chains were reverse transcribed with V-gene-specific primers. PCR amplification of the TCRs was performed with Phusion for approximately 20 PCR cycles, and it relied on a constant-region primer together with a V-primer adapter. One entry per CDR3 protein results from TCRdb running MiXCR on the reads. The profile shows under 90,000 distinct CDR3 sequences, roughly a sixth of them singletons. The time point here: before trial treatment. The sequencing used PBMCs, collected before treatment. The receptors were sampled from a male donor with prostate cancer.

V and J are TRBV27 and TRBJ1-4; TRBD1 agrees at 11 bases. Germline CDR1 reads MNHEY; CDR2 reads SMNVEV (reference sequence). This CDR3 has 16 amino acids. V lost 5 bases, J lost 7 bases, and 9 bases stayed unmatched. The CDR3 coding sequence is TGTGCCAGCAGTGCCTGGACAGGGGGCGAAGGTGAAAAACTGTTTTTT. This translates into CASSAWTGGEGEKLFF.

In its sample, this clonotype was seen many times. The chain uses TRBV5-1 and TRBJ2-7, with D unresolved. The CDR3 totals 14 residues. CDR1 is SGHRS, CDR2 YFSETQ, per germline. V was shortened by 5 bases and J by 0 bases, with 12 bases between the two germline ends. This CDR3 reads CASSTIASSYEQYF. CDR3 bases: TGCGCCAGCAGTACCATCGCCTCCTCCTACGAGCAGTACTTC.